Listed below are T cell receptor beta chains from one sample, sequenced in a study of blood T cells in healthy people across ages. One entry per CDR3 protein results from TCRdb running MiXCR on the 5' RACE reads. The sample holds 1.5 million or so distinct CDR3 sequences, approximately 40% seen once. Input material: blood. The source of these receptors is a woman younger than 30 in good health. Both conserved end residues are part of each CDR3. A D gene is named only where the DNA matches it firmly. Not all rows give a size; the values are once, few, many and, for expanded clones, a class.

V	D	J	size	CDR3	DNA
TRBV27	.	TRBJ2-7	.	CASSLSQVGPEGEQYF	TGTGCCAGCAGTTTATCGCAGGTAGGACCCGAAGGGGAGCAGTACTTC
TRBV16	.	TRBJ2-3	few	CASSQRRATDTQYF	TGTGCCAGCAGCCAAAGGCGGGCCACAGATACGCAGTATTTT
TRBV10-3	TRBD2	TRBJ2-7	few	CATLPGLAADEQYF	TGTGCCACCCTACCGGGACTAGCGGCCGACGAGCAGTACTTC
TRBV6-1	.	TRBJ2-7	.	CASSEELGDEQYF	TGTGCCAGCAGTGAAGAATTGGGCGACGAGCAGTACTTC
TRBV3-1	.	TRBJ2-2	.	CASSQDQTGELFF	TGTGCCAGCAGCCAAGACCAGACCGGGGAGCTGTTTTTT
TRBV5-1	TRBD2	TRBJ2-1	few	CASSLGPGGQGNEQFF	TGCGCCAGCAGCTTGGGTCCGGGAGGCCAGGGAAATGAGCAGTTCTTC
TRBV12-3/TRBV12-4	.	TRBJ1-6	few	CASSLRNNNSPLHF	TGTGCCAGCAGTCTGCGGAACAATAATTCACCCCTCCACTTT
TRBV4-1	TRBD1	TRBJ1-3	.	CASSLTGNGNTIYF	TGCGCCAGCAGCCTGACAGGGAACGGAAACACCATATATTTT
TRBV28	TRBD2	TRBJ2-3	few	CASPPGGGGTTDTQYF	TGTGCCAGCCCCCCGGGTGGCGGGGGGACCACAGATACGCAGTATTTT
TRBV3-1	.	TRBJ1-5	.	CASSKGHGGNQPQHF	TGTGCCAGCAGCAAAGGGCATGGGGGCAATCAGCCCCAGCATTTT
TRBV20-1	TRBD1	TRBJ2-1	.	CSAGGTGPYNKQFF	TGCAGTGCTGGCGGGACAGGGCCCTACAATAAGCAGTTCTTC
TRBV12-3/TRBV12-4	TRBD1	TRBJ2-7	few	CATMGQIGEQYF	TGTGCCACCATGGGACAGATTGGAGAGCAGTACTTC
TRBV7-9	.	TRBJ2-1	.	CASSPKGWRPEQFF	TGTGCCAGCAGCCCAAAGGGATGGCGTCCTGAGCAGTTCTTC
TRBV7-6	.	TRBJ2-1	few	CASSSTQDNEQFF	TGTGCCAGCAGCTCAACACAGGACAATGAGCAGTTCTTC
TRBV5-1	.	TRBJ2-7	few	CASSLESQGGSYEQYF	TGCGCCAGCAGCTTGGAGAGCCAGGGGGGCTCCTACGAGCAGTACTTC
TRBV20-1	TRBD1	TRBJ1-2	few	CSSNPGLGQGAYGYTF	TGCAGTTCCAACCCCGGTCTAGGACAGGGAGCCTATGGCTACACCTTC
TRBV10-3	TRBD1	TRBJ2-7	few	CAISHAGQGVYEQYF	TGTGCCATCAGTCATGCTGGACAGGGGGTCTACGAGCAGTACTTC
TRBV6-5	.	TRBJ1-2	few	CAGTFAQLYGYTF	TGTGCCGGGACCTTTGCGCAGCTGTATGGCTACACCTTC